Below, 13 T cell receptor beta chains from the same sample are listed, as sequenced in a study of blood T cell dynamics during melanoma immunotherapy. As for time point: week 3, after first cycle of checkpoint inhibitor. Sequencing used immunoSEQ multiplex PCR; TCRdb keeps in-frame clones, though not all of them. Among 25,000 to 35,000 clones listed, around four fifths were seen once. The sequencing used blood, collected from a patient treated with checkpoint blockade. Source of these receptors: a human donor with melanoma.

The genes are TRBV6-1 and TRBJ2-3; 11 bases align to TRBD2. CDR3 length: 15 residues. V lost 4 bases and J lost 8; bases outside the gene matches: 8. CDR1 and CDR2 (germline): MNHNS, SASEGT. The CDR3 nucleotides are TGTGCCAGCAGTGTGACTAGCGGGGATTCGGTTACGCAGTATTTT. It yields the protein CASSVTSGDSVTQYF.

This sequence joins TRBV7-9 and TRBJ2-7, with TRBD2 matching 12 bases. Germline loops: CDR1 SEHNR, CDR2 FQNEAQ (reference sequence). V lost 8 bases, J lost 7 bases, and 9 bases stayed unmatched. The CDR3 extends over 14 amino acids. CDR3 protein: CASGPTTSGREQYF. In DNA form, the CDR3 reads TGTGCCAGCGGCCCGACGACTAGCGGGAGAGAGCAGTACTTC.

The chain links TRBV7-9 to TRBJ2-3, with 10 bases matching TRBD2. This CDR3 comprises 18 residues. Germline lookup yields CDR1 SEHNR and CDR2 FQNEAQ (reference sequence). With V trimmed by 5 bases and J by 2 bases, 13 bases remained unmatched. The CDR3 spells CASSTRTSGPIITDTQYF. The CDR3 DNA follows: TGTGCCAGCAGCACTCGGACTAGCGGCCCGATAATCACAGATACGCAGTATTTT.

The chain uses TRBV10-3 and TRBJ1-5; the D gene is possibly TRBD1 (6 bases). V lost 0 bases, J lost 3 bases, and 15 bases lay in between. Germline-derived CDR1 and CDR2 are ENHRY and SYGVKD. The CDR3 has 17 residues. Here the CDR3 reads CAISESGLGGNNQPQHF. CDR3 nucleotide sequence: TGTGCCATCAGTGAGTCTGGGTTAGGGGGGAACAATCAGCCCCAGCATTTT.

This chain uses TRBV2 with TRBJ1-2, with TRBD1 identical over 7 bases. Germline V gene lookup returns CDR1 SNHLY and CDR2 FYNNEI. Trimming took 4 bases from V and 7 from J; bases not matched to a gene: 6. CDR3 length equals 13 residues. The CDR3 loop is CASSVVTGSGYTF. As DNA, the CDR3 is TGTGCCAGCAGTGTCGTGACAGGGTCTGGCTACACCTTC.

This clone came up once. The CDR3 DNA reads TGTGCCAGCAGTCTATTGACAGGTGAAGCTTTCTTT. Its protein is CASSLLTGEAFF. This chain links TRBV27 with TRBJ1-1; D possibly corresponds to TRBD1 (6 bases). There are 12 residues in the CDR3. Trimming cost V 5 bases and J 7 bases, with 11 bases left between them. CDR1 and CDR2 from the germline V gene are MNHEY and SMNVEV (reference sequence).

The CDR3: CASSQSQGSNTEAFF. The CDR3 DNA reads as TGTGCCAGCAGCCAATCACAGGGTTCCAACACTGAAGCTTTCTTT. The chain uses TRBV4-2 and TRBJ1-1, with D possibly being TRBD1 (6 bases). CDR3 length: 15 amino acids. The germline CDR1 and CDR2 sequences are LGHNA and YNFKEQ. V lost 2 bases to trimming and J lost 2 bases, with 12 bases between them.

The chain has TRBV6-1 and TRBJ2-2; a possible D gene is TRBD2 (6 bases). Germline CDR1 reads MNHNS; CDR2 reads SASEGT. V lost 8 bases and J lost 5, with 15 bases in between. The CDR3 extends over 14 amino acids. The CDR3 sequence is CASGGTYSTGELFF. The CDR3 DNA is TGTGCCAGCGGAGGGACGTACAGTACCGGGGAGCTGTTTTTT.

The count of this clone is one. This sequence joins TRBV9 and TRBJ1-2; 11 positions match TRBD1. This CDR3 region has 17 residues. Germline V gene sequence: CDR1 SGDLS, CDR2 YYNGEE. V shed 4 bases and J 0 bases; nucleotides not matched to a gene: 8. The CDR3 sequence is CASSSRPGQGANYGYTF. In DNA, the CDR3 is TGTGCCAGCAGCTCTCGACCGGGACAGGGGGCTAACTATGGCTACACCTTC. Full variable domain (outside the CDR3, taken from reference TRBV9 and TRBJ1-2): DSGVTQTPKHLITATGQRVTLRCSPRSGDLSVYWYQQSLDQGLQFLIQYYNGEERAKGNILERFSAQQFPDLHSELNLSSLELGDSALYFCASSSRPGQGANYGYTFGSGTRLTVV.

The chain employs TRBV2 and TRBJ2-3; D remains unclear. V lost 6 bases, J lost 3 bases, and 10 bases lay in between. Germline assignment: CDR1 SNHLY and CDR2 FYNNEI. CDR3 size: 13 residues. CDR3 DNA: TGTGCCAGCAGAACACCGGATACAGATACGCAGTATTTT. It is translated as CASRTPDTDTQYF.

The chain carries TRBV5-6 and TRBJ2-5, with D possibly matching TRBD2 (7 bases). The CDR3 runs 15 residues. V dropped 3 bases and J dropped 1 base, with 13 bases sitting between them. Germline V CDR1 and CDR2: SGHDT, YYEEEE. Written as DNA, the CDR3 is TGTGCCAGCAGCTCCCGCCGGGGGGCCCAAGAGACCCAGTACTTC. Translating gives CASSSRRGAQETQYF.

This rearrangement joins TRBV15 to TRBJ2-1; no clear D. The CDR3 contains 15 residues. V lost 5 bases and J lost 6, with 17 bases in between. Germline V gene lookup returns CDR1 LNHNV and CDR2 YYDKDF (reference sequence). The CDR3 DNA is TGTGCCACCAGCCAGCAATCCTGGATCTCCAATGAGCAGTTCTTC. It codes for CATSQQSWISNEQFF.

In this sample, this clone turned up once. The CDR3: CASSQDRTGTDTQYF. CDR3 DNA sequence: TGTGCCAGCAGCCAGGACAGGACCGGCACAGATACGCAGTATTTT. The J gene is TRBJ2-3, the V gene TRBV5-6, with 7 bases that match TRBD1. CDR1 is SGHDT, CDR2 YYEEEE, per germline. CDR3 length: 15 residues. With V trimmed by 4 bases and J by 1 base, 6 bases remained unmatched. The variable domain in full, with the rest retrieved from reference TRBV5-6 and TRBJ2-3, is DAGVTQSPTHLIKTRGQQVTLRCSPKSGHDTVSWYQQALGQGPQFIFQYYEEEERQRGNFPDRFSGHQFPNYSSELNVNALLLGDSALYLCASSQDRTGTDTQYFGPGTRLTVL.